The present TCR beta chain was sequenced within a study of Graves' ophthalmopathy and Graves' hyperthyroidism. Trimming left V 10 bases short and J 5 bases short, with 17 bases between. The CDR3 consists of 13 residues. Germline CDR1 ENHRY, CDR2 SYGVKD. PBMCs originated in around 11 ml of fresh peripheral blood. This clonotype was seen only a few times. Amplification targeted the TCR beta CDR3 regions, with RNA transcripts as the source material. A first-round RT-PCR used HTBI primers, followed by a second-round multiplex PCR. In TCRdb, the multiplex PCR reads were re-called with MiXCR into one record per CDR3 protein. The sample shows almost 750,000 distinct CDR3 sequences, roughly two fifths of them seen only once.

The sample was peripheral blood. This receptor was identified in an adult man with Graves' ophthalmopathy. The chain combines TRBV10-3 with TRBJ1-1; D might be TRBD1 (5 bases). In DNA, the CDR3 is TGTGCCAGCAAGGTTCGGGGGGTTACTGAAGCTTTCTTT. Translation: CASKVRGVTEAFF.